This T cell receptor beta chain was documented in a study of tumor-infiltrating lymphocytes in primary liver carcinoma. Of note for this clonotype: Germline and junction disagree at one end, which may indicate a read error.

cDNA specific to TCR beta was made from 500 to 650 ng of total RNA, with a constant-region primer employed for priming. What produced the TCR beta libraries was three nested multiplex PCR rounds using slightly modified ARM-PCR. Primers for the first two PCR rounds were TRBV1-TRBV30 forward primers and a C-beta reverse primer (approximately 10 cycles per round). TCRdb re-derived calls from the multiplex PCR reads in MiXCR, one entry per CDR3 protein. The table includes 90,000 to 140,000 distinct CDR3 sequences, approximately 82% detected once. Investigators took RNA and DNA out together from 20-30 mg of unsorted bulk tissue. The CDR3 contains 15 residues. Germline V gene data show CDR1 as LGHNA and CDR2 as YNFKEQ.

This clonotype was obtained from a man aged 40-49 years with primary liver carcinoma and hepatitis B virus infection. The chain links TRBV4-2 to TRBJ2-5, with D unclear. The specimen was liver tumor tissue from sampling region 3. The subset is: tumor region T3, left-lateral pole. The CDR3 nucleotides read TGTCCCAGCAGCCAAGAGAATGAGGCTAGTGAGGCCCAGTACTTC. It specifies CPSSQENEASEAQYF.